This TCR beta chain was retrieved from a study of cytomegalovirus exposure and HLA in healthy donors. PCR primers comprised 60 Vbeta and 13 Jbeta primers. The table came from immunoSEQ multiplex PCR; TCRdb's copy has only in-frame clones and leaves some out. The sample has around 150,000 clones, around four fifths seen once. Whole-study findings and limits: In a later analysis, fewer than 20,000 TCR beta sequences were associated with HLA alleles at 0.05 false discovery rate.

Comments on this clone: What it binds is not known. The junction does not match germline at one end; this may be a read error.

Germline V gene sequence: CDR1 SSHAT, CDR2 FNYEAQ (reference sequence). This CDR3 is built from 17 residues. V gene TRBV7-7 combines with J gene TRBJ2-3; 10 bases match TRBD2. The source of this sequence is a man aged 35 to 55 in good health and CMV-seronegative. The sequenced sample consisted of PBMCs. The CDR3 sequence: CASSLVPTSGGTDTQYF. In nucleotides, the CDR3 is TGTGCTAGCAGCTTAGTTCCCACTAGCGGGGGCACAGATACGCAGTATTTT.